This is a list of T cell receptor beta chains from one sample in a study of tumor and adjacent non-tumor tissue in lung cancer. One entry per CDR3 protein results from TCRdb running MiXCR on the multiplex PCR reads. The sample lists about 60,000 distinct CDR3 sequences, 61% occurring once. Sequenced input: distant non-tumor lung tissue. The receptors here all came from a man between 70 and 80 years old with non-small cell lung cancer. Both conserved end residues are part of each CDR3. The order of the fields is clone size, D gene, J gene, V gene, CDR3 protein, CDR3 DNA. The D gene is left open where the match is weak. The size entry is marked missing in some rows and otherwise reads once, few, many or a size class.

.,TRBD1,TRBJ1-1,TRBV10-3,CAIRKQGAIEAIF,TGTGCCATCAGAAAGCAGGGGGCCATTGAAGCTATCTTT
medium-sized,.,TRBJ1-1,TRBV6-1,CASSEWVTNTEAFF,TGTGCCAGCAGTGAATGGGTTACCAACACTGAAGCTTTCTTT
.,TRBD1,TRBJ2-4,TRBV11-2,CASSLERGQGSTQYF,TGTGCCAGCAGCTTGGAGAGGGGACAGGGGTCCACGCAGTACTTC
few,TRBD2,TRBJ2-1,TRBV27,CASSHMRLAGGHEQFF,TGTGCCAGCAGCCATATGAGACTAGCGGGGGGACATGAGCAGTTCTTC
.,.,TRBJ2-5,TRBV11-2,CASGVRAGGQETQYF,TGTGCCAGCGGCGTGAGGGCCGGAGGTCAAGAGACCCAGTACTTC
many,.,TRBJ2-3,TRBV5-6,CASSRRFSTDTQYF,TGTGCCAGCAGCCGCAGATTTAGCACAGATACGCAGTATTTT
.,.,TRBJ2-1,TRBV28,CASSPPGYNEQFF,TGTGCCAGCAGCCCACCCGGGTACAATGAGCAGTTCTTC
.,TRBD2,TRBJ2-3,TRBV5-4,CASSLGLAQITDTQYF,TGTGCCAGCAGCTTGGGACTAGCACAGATCACAGATACGCAGTATTTT
.,.,TRBJ2-7,TRBV10-2,CASMGGGDKQYF,TGCGCCAGCATGGGAGGCGGTGACAAGCAGTACTTC
once,.,TRBJ2-7,TRBV4-1,CASSQDPGQGDYEPYF,TGTGCCAGCAGCCAAGACCCAGGGCAAGGTGACTACGAGCCGTACTTC
.,TRBD1,TRBJ2-2,TRBV11-2,CASSLTGFVTGEPFF,TGTGCCAGCAGCTTGACAGGGTTTGTTACCGGGGAGCCGTTTTTT